These T cell receptor beta chains were read from a single sample in a study of shared clonotypes between healthy human individuals. The repertoire was sequenced with immunoSEQ multiplex PCR; TCRdb's copy has only in-frame clones and lacks some. The sample has about 2.4 million clones, more than 85% seen once. The sample consisted of naive CD4+ T cells from PBMCs. The source of these receptors is a man younger than 35 in good health. Some clones in this sample may be carry-over from other donors' samples. CDR3s include the opening cysteine and the closing phenylalanine or tryptophan. D genes are given only for firm matches. Expanded clones are given a class, and other clones once, few, many or no size at all.

cdr3_aa: CAISGTAKDTEAFF
cdr3_nt: TGTGCCATCAGTGGGACTGCGAAGGACACTGAAGCTTTCTTT
clone_size: .
d_call: .
v_call: TRBV10-3
j_call: TRBJ1-1

cdr3_aa: CASGQGALNTEAFF
cdr3_nt: TGCGCCAGCGGACAGGGGGCCTTGAACACTGAAGCTTTCTTT
clone_size: .
d_call: TRBD1
v_call: TRBV5-1
j_call: TRBJ1-1

cdr3_aa: CASSSPGLAWEQYF
cdr3_nt: TGTGCCAGCAGTTCACCGGGACTCGCGTGGGAGCAGTACTTC
clone_size: .
d_call: .
v_call: TRBV28
j_call: TRBJ2-7

cdr3_aa: CASSQGPRRAQHF
cdr3_nt: TGTGCCAGCAGCCAGGGCCCCCGGAGGGCCCAGCATTTT
clone_size: .
d_call: .
v_call: TRBV14
j_call: TRBJ1-5

cdr3_aa: CASAGGGMMNTEAFF
cdr3_nt: TGCGCCAGCGCGGGGGGAGGGATGATGAACACTGAAGCTTTCTTT
clone_size: .
d_call: .
v_call: TRBV5-1
j_call: TRBJ1-1

cdr3_aa: CASSYRDRGANYGYTF
cdr3_nt: TGTGCCAGCAGTTACCGGGACAGGGGGGCTAACTATGGCTACACCTTC
clone_size: many
d_call: TRBD1
v_call: TRBV6-6
j_call: TRBJ1-2

cdr3_aa: CASSLGRIYNEQFF
cdr3_nt: TGTGCCAGCAGCTTGGGACGGATCTACAATGAGCAGTTCTTC
clone_size: .
d_call: .
v_call: TRBV5-4
j_call: TRBJ2-1

cdr3_aa: CASSLGREFSTDTQYF
cdr3_nt: TGTGCCAGCAGCTTAGGCCGGGAGTTTAGCACAGATACGCAGTATTTT
clone_size: .
d_call: .
v_call: TRBV11-3
j_call: TRBJ2-3

cdr3_aa: CASSSEYRGNEQFF
cdr3_nt: TGTGCCAGCAGTTCCGAATACAGGGGCAATGAGCAGTTCTTC
clone_size: .
d_call: TRBD1
v_call: TRBV6-6
j_call: TRBJ2-1

cdr3_aa: CASSLGNAGLFEKLFF
cdr3_nt: TGCGCCAGCAGCTTGGGAAACGCAGGGCTTTTTGAAAAACTGTTTTTT
clone_size: .
d_call: .
v_call: TRBV5-1
j_call: TRBJ1-4

cdr3_aa: CASSEHLRNTEAFF
cdr3_nt: TGTGCCAGCAGTGAGCACCTTAGGAACACTGAAGCTTTCTTT
clone_size: .
d_call: .
v_call: TRBV6-1
j_call: TRBJ1-1

cdr3_aa: CASSIDSIGGVVAKNIQYF
cdr3_nt: TGTGCCAGTAGTATAGATTCCATAGGGGGAGTTGTAGCCAAAAACATTCAGTACTTC
clone_size: .
d_call: .
v_call: TRBV19
j_call: TRBJ2-4

cdr3_aa: CASSPGLFYGYTF
cdr3_nt: TGTGCCAGCAGCCCGGGCCTTTTTTATGGCTACACCTTC
clone_size: .
d_call: .
v_call: TRBV7-8
j_call: TRBJ1-2

cdr3_aa: CASRDPEGVGRAFF
cdr3_nt: TGTGCCAGCAGGGACCCCGAGGGGGTGGGTCGCGCTTTCTTT
clone_size: .
d_call: .
v_call: TRBV28
j_call: TRBJ1-1

cdr3_aa: CASHPLQGANTEAFF
cdr3_nt: TGTGCCAGCCACCCACTACAGGGGGCAAACACTGAAGCTTTCTTT
clone_size: .
d_call: TRBD1
v_call: TRBV27
j_call: TRBJ1-1

cdr3_aa: CASSLSQGSSYEQYF
cdr3_nt: TGTGCCAGCAGTTTGAGTCAGGGCTCGTCCTACGAGCAGTACTTC
clone_size: .
d_call: .
v_call: TRBV28
j_call: TRBJ2-7

cdr3_aa: CASSPQQDYNEQFF
cdr3_nt: TGTGCCAGCAGCCCCCAGCAAGATTACAATGAGCAGTTCTTC
clone_size: .
d_call: .
v_call: TRBV5-5
j_call: TRBJ2-1

cdr3_aa: CASSDSVGDNYEQYF
cdr3_nt: TGTGCCAGCAGCGACTCCGTCGGGGACAATTACGAGCAGTACTTC
clone_size: few
d_call: .
v_call: TRBV11-2
j_call: TRBJ2-7

cdr3_aa: CASTLTDTQYF
cdr3_nt: TGTGCCAGCACCCTTACAGATACGCAGTATTTT
clone_size: .
d_call: .
v_call: TRBV7-2
j_call: TRBJ2-3

cdr3_aa: CASSPGTGDYEQYF
cdr3_nt: TGTGCCAGCAGCCCGGGGACAGGGGACTACGAGCAGTACTTC
clone_size: .
d_call: TRBD1
v_call: TRBV4-2
j_call: TRBJ2-7

cdr3_aa: CASSFWAGNTIYF
cdr3_nt: TGTGCCAGCAGTTTCTGGGCTGGAAACACCATATATTTT
clone_size: once
d_call: .
v_call: TRBV28
j_call: TRBJ1-3

cdr3_aa: CASSSLRGNEQFF
cdr3_nt: TGTGCCAGCAGCTCCCTACGGGGCAATGAGCAGTTCTTC
clone_size: .
d_call: .
v_call: TRBV7-8
j_call: TRBJ2-1

cdr3_aa: CASSLGRPASYEQYF
cdr3_nt: TGTGCCAGCAGCCTTGGGCGTCCCGCCTCCTACGAGCAGTACTTC
clone_size: .
d_call: .
v_call: TRBV7-2
j_call: TRBJ2-7

cdr3_aa: CASSPQGDSNQPQHF
cdr3_nt: TGTGCCAGCAGCCCACAGGGGGATAGCAATCAGCCCCAGCATTTT
clone_size: .
d_call: TRBD1
v_call: TRBV7-9
j_call: TRBJ1-5

cdr3_aa: CASSRLAGQDTQYF
cdr3_nt: TGTGCCAGCAGTAGACTAGCGGGACAAGATACGCAGTATTTT
clone_size: .
d_call: TRBD2
v_call: TRBV2
j_call: TRBJ2-3

cdr3_aa: CSAGGAGGPKAGELFF
cdr3_nt: TGCAGCGCCGGGGGCGCGGGAGGGCCGAAGGCCGGGGAGCTGTTTTTT
clone_size: .
d_call: TRBD2
v_call: TRBV29-1
j_call: TRBJ2-2

cdr3_aa: CASSFYYEQYF
cdr3_nt: TGTGCCAGCAGTTTTTACTACGAGCAGTACTTC
clone_size: .
d_call: .
v_call: TRBV6-5
j_call: TRBJ2-7

cdr3_aa: CAISGRTGREETQYF
cdr3_nt: TGTGCCATCAGTGGCCGGACAGGGAGGGAAGAGACCCAGTACTTC
clone_size: .
d_call: .
v_call: TRBV10-3
j_call: TRBJ2-5